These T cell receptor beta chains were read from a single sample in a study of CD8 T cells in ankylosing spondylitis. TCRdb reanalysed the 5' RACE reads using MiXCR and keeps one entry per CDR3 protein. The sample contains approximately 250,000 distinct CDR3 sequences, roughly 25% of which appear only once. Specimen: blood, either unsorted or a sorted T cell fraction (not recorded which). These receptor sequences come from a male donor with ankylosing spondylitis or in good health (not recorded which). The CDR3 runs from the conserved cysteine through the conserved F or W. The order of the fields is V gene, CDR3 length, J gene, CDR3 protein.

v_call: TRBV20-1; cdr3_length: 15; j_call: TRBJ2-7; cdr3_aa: CSAIVTGGFLDEQYF
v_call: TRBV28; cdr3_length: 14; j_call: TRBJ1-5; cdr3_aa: CASSLGRGLQPQHF
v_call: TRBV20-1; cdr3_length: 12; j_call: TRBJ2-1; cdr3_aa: CSAGTDYNEQFF
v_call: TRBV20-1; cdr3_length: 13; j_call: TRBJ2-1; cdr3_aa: CSARGTGVNEQFF
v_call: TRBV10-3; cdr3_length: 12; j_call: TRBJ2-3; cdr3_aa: CAISGGTDTQYF
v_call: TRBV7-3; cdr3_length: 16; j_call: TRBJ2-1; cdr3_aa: CASSLMPGAPYNEQFF
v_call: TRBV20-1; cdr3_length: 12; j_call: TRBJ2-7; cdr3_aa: CSPGLSTYEQYF
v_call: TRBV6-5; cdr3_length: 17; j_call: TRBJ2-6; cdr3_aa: CASSYGGESSGANVLTF
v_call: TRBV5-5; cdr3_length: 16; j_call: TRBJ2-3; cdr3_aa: CASSVGTGGAIDTQYF
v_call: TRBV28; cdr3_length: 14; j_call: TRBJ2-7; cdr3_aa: CASSFGTSRYEQYF
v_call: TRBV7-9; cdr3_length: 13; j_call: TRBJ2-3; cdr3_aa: CASSSTGLSIWYF
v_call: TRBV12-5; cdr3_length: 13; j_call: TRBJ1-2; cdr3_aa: CASGFAGGRGYTF
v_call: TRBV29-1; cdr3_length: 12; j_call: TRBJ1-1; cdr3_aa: CSVEEIGPKAFF
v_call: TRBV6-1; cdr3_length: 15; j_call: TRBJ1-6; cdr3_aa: CASKPQGAWDSPLHF
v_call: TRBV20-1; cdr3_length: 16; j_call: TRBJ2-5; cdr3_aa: CSANRPGLAGGETQYF
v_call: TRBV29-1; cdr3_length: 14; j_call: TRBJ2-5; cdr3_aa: CASGSRGKGETQYF
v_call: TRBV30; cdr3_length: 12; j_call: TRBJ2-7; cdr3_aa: CAWSPRVYEQYF
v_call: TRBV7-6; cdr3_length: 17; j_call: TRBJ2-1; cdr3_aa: CASSPQAAAGGQNEQFF
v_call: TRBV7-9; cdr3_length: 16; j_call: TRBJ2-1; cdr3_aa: CASSSWNIRSYNEQFF
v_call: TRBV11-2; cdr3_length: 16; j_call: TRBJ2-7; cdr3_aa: CASSPGPLAGVREQYF
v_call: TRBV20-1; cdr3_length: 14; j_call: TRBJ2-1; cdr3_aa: CSARDPTARREQFF
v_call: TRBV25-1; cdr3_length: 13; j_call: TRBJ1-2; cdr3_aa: CASREDRGFGYTF
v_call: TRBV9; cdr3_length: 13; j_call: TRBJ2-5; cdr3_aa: CASSPAPQETQYF
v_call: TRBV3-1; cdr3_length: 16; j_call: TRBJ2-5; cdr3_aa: CASSVQGRGIQETQYF
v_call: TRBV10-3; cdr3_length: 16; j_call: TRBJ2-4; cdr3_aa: CAISEGAGGPQNIQYF
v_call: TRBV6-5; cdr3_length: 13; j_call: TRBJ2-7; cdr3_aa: CASSSQGRDEQYF